A selection of T cell receptor beta chains follows, all from one sample in a study of cytomegalovirus exposure and HLA in healthy donors. Method: immunoSEQ multiplex PCR; TCRdb's copy keeps in-frame clones and lacks some. The sample consists of 100,000 to 120,000 clones, about 86% of them appearing once. Sequenced: PBMCs. Every receptor here comes from a woman under 30 in good health and CMV-seropositive. CDR3s leave out the opening cysteine and the closing phenylalanine or tryptophan.

j_gene	v_gene	CDR3aa
TRBJ1-2	TRBV10-1	ASSENRAYGYT
TRBJ1-6	TRBV28	ASSLARDRPNSPLH
TRBJ1-4	TRBV19	ASMRTDNEKLF
TRBJ2-7	TRBV5-4	ASSLEGLPYEQY
TRBJ2-5	TRBV7-2	ASSRQGRGETQY
TRBJ2-1	TRBV30	AWSPSLGLAGAYEQF
TRBJ2-1	TRBV5-6	ASWVGLRSNEQF
TRBJ1-2	TRBV2	ATLTSHYGYT
TRBJ2-5	TRBV19	ASRTQETQY
TRBJ1-4	TRBV19	ASSWTGLREKLF
TRBJ2-1	TRBV19	ASSIGRSGYNEQF
TRBJ2-4	TRBV5-1	ASQKAGKNIQY
TRBJ2-1	TRBV5-4	ASSGGVSASGINEQF
TRBJ1-5	TRBV28	ASSFGQGLGQPQH
TRBJ1-1	TRBV6-6	ASSYNGEHEAF
TRBJ2-6	TRBV19	ASSSQGAGANVLT
TRBJ1-1	TRBV5-1	ASSGGQLNTEAF
TRBJ2-3	TRBV5-1	ASSLASGGAGVTDTQY
TRBJ2-2	TRBV5-4	ASSPNSGGAGELF
TRBJ2-7	TRBV5-6	ASTFYRVHEQY
TRBJ1-4	TRBV10-3	AIRMGQNEKLF
TRBJ2-2	TRBV6-4	ASSEGGNTGELF
TRBJ2-2	TRBV27	ASSLIAGARELF
TRBJ2-3	TRBV7-8	ASSLRLGIDTQY
TRBJ1-1	TRBV6-5	ASSYSTGGSTEAF
TRBJ2-1	TRBV16	ASSQSIQGGEQF
TRBJ2-1	TRBV15	ATSRTPRGRGEQF
TRBJ2-7	TRBV7-9	ASSPFYEQY
TRBJ2-6	TRBV4-2	ASSGDRGLGANVLT
TRBJ2-3	TRBV19	ASSIGVGVDTQY
TRBJ2-1	TRBV19	ASQRGRLPGTEQF
TRBJ2-1	TRBV6-6	ASSYSMDNSYNEQF
TRBJ2-3	TRBV15	ATSREQGVHTDTQY
TRBJ2-2	TRBV6-5	ASSYKPRGGGELF
TRBJ2-7	TRBV5-6	ASSSSELAGGSYEQY
TRBJ2-1	TRBV9	ASSAASTLDNEQF
TRBJ2-7	TRBV6-1	ATEDLAGSYEQY
TRBJ1-1	TRBV28	ASSLGDKRTEAF
TRBJ2-7	TRBV18	ASSPPAVTYEQY
TRBJ1-2	TRBV27	ASSETGGFYGYT
TRBJ2-1	TRBV7-3	ASSYFPRNEQF
TRBJ2-2	TRBV19	ALQSGVTGELF
TRBJ1-2	TRBV9	ASSVEDRIRGGYT